This passage covers 26 T cell receptor beta chains from one sample sequenced in a study of post-analysis software for immune sequencing data. No antigens are known for them. Findings and limits, study-wide: Patients showed TRBV5-6, TRBV5-1 and TRBV20-1 among a few TRBV segments more frequent than in controls.

Unique molecular identifiers had been added to the TCR beta cDNA libraries. TCRdb processed the PCR reads anew with MiXCR; each CDR3 protein has one entry. The sample includes approximately 250,000 distinct CDR3 sequences, about 40% of them seen just once. The sequencing sample was made of blood. The receptors here all came from a girl aged 5 to 17 with multiple sclerosis.

V is TRBV28 and J is TRBJ1-4; 8 nucleotides agree with TRBD1. The ends lost 6 bases at V and 3 bases at J; junction bases unmatched: 3. Germline V gene lookup returns CDR1 MDHEN and CDR2 SYDVKM. The CDR3 loop spans 14 amino acids. CDR3 protein: CASSSTGANEKLFF. CDR3 coding DNA: TGTGCCAGCAGCTCGACAGGGGCTAATGAAAAACTGTTTTTT.

This clonotype occurred a few times. The chain is built from TRBV13 and TRBJ2-2; TRBD2 aligns across 7 bases. Germline V gene data show CDR1 as PRHDT and CDR2 as FYEKMQ (reference sequence). This CDR3 comprises 20 residues. The V gene end was trimmed by 3 bases and the J gene end by 7 bases; junction bases not matched to a gene: 23. The CDR3 is CASSFVSSGRPRWFHGELFF. The CDR3 coding sequence is TGTGCCAGCAGCTTCGTATCTAGCGGAAGGCCAAGGTGGTTTCACGGGGAGCTGTTTTTT. The variable domain in full, with the rest retrieved from reference TRBV13 and TRBJ2-2, is AAGVIQSPRHLIKEKRETATLKCYPIPRHDTVYWYQQGPGQDPQFLISFYEKMQSDKGSIPDRFSAQQFSDYHSELNMSSLELGDSALYFCASSFVSSGRPRWFHGELFFGEGSRLTVL.

This clonotype was detected many times. The J gene is TRBJ1-6, the V gene TRBV5-1, with 9 bases identical to TRBD1. Per the germline V gene, CDR1 is SGHRS and CDR2 is YFSETQ. The CDR3 totals 15 residues. V was pared by 0 bases and J by 5 bases, with 0 bases of the junction left unmatched. The CDR3, as DNA: TGCGCCAGCAGCTTGGGGACAGGGGATAATTCACCCCTCCACTTT. It encodes CASSLGTGDNSPLHF.

This clonotype was counted at least ten times. J is TRBJ1-2 and V is TRBV2, with a tentative D call TRBD1 (5 bases). The CDR3 spans 16 residues. Trimming took 3 bases from V and 6 from J, leaving 20 bases between them. CDR1 is SNHLY and CDR2 is FYNNEI in the germline V gene. CDR3 DNA sequence: TGTGCCAGCAGTGAGAGTCGCCTGCCAGGGTTCGATGGCTACACCTTC. It specifies CASSESRLPGFDGYTF.

This chain uses TRBV28 with TRBJ2-2; TRBD2 matches 11 bases. The CDR3 consists of 15 residues. J gave up 6 bases and V 5 bases, and 5 bases lay outside the gene matches. Per germline, CDR1 MDHEN and CDR2 SYDVKM. As DNA, the CDR3 is TGTGCCAGCAGTCTTACTAGCGGGAGTGCCGGGGAGCTGTTTTTT. As protein: CASSLTSGSAGELFF.

This clonotype was detected once. A much larger clone sits a single nucleotide away, making a read error possible. The chain links TRBV27 to TRBJ2-7, with 9 bases that match TRBD1. This CDR3 spans 15 amino acids. The J segment lost 10 bases and the V segment lost 3 bases, leaving 13 bases of the junction unmatched. Germline V gene sequence: CDR1 MNHEY, CDR2 SMNVEV (reference sequence). Here the CDR3 DNA reads TGTGCCAGCAGTTTTACAGGGGGCGGGCAAGAGTCCCAGTACTTC. Protein: CASSFTGGGQESQYF.

In this sample, this clonotype turned up many times. J is TRBJ1-1 and V is TRBV7-2, with D perhaps matching TRBD1 (5 bases). Trimming stripped 5 bases from V and 2 bases from J, with 15 bases between. Germline CDR1 SGHTA, CDR2 FQGNSA. The CDR3 totals 15 residues. The CDR3 sequence: CASSRRDRDNTEAFF. The DNA for the CDR3 is TGTGCCAGCAGCCGCCGCGACAGAGATAACACTGAAGCTTTCTTT.

This clonotype was counted many times. V and J are TRBV28 and TRBJ1-4; possibly TRBD1 for D (5 bases). Germline V gene sequence: CDR1 MDHEN, CDR2 SYDVKM. Trimming left V 7 bases short and J 7 bases short, with 22 bases between. This CDR3 contains 16 residues. The CDR3 region is CASTIGGRSGFEKLFF. CDR3 DNA sequence: TGTGCCAGCACCATCGGTGGGCGTTCAGGGTTTGAAAAACTGTTTTTT.

As concerns this clonotype: This could be a read error, since a much larger clone is one nucleotide away. The V gene is TRBV24-1, the J gene TRBJ2-1; the match to TRBD2 covers 11 bases. The CDR3 runs to 20 residues. Per germline, CDR1 KGHDR and CDR2 SFDVKD. The DNA of the CDR3 is TGTGCCATCGAGAAGGGAAGCCTTACTAGCGGGAGTATAACCTACAATGAGCGGTTCTTC. Encoded protein: CAIEKGSLTSGSITYNERFF.

This clonotype was detected only a few times. The genes are TRBV7-3 and TRBJ1-1; D not resolved. CDR3 length equals 15 residues. Germline V gene lookup returns CDR1 SGHTA and CDR2 FQGTGA. V was trimmed by 5 bases and J by 2 bases, leaving 15 bases between them. Written as DNA, the CDR3 is TGTGCCAGCAGCCCGAAGGGTGCGGGCAACACTGAAGCTTTCTTT. Its translation is CASSPKGAGNTEAFF.

Many counts were recorded for this clonotype. The CDR3 sequence is CSAVDRGVAGTQYF. DNA of the CDR3: TGCAGTGCTGTAGACAGAGGAGTGGCTGGGACCCAGTACTTC. The rearrangement links TRBV20-1 to TRBJ2-5; a possible D gene is TRBD1 (5 bases). V shed 5 bases and J shed 7 bases, with 20 bases lying between them. Germline CDR1 is DFQATT and CDR2 is SNEGSKA (reference sequence). CDR3 length equals 14 residues.

This clonotype has a count of ten or more. A much larger clone is a single base away; this may be a read error. The chain couples TRBV28 to TRBJ2-5; a weak D match, TRBD2 (6 bases). Germline CDR1 and CDR2: MDHEN and SYDVKM. This CDR3 region has 15 residues. With 6 bases removed from V and 5 bases from J, the gap between germline ends came to 19 bases. The CDR3 region is CASSVRDGGRETQYF. The CDR3 bases are TGTGCCAGCAGCGTCCGGGACGGAGGGCGGGAGACCCAGTACTTC.

The chain combines TRBV7-3 with TRBJ1-4; a possible D gene is TRBD1 (6 bases). This CDR3 contains 15 residues. Per germline, CDR1 SGHTA and CDR2 FQGTGA. V was pared by 5 bases and J by 7 bases, with 17 bases between. The CDR3 sequence: CASSPRGGRGEKLFF. Written as DNA, the CDR3 is TGTGCCAGCAGCCCTAGAGGGGGGCGGGGTGAAAAACTGTTTTTT.

On this clonotype itself: A much larger clone lies a single base off, so this may be a read error. The rearrangement links TRBV4-1 to TRBJ1-2; no firm D call. CDR1 and CDR2 (germline): MGHRA, YSYEKL. CDR3 length: 15 amino acids. CDR3 sequence (DNA): TGCGCCGGCAGCCAAGAAAATCCGATCCCCGCCGGCTACACCTTC. It encodes CAGSQENPIPAGYTF.

This clonotype has ten or more counts. V gene TRBV7-8 combines with J gene TRBJ1-1, with TRBD1 matching 10 bases. The trim removed 5 bases at V and 11 bases at J, leaving 5 bases unmatched. The CDR3 spans 12 residues. CDR1 is SGHVS, CDR2 FQNEAQ, per germline. The CDR3: CASSLGTGDAFF. The CDR3 DNA follows: TGTGCCAGCAGCCTTGGGACAGGGGACGCTTTCTTT.

This clonotype was seen a few times. The J gene is TRBJ1-2, the V gene TRBV19; 10 nucleotides match TRBD1. The CDR3 totals 15 residues. Germline values: CDR1 LNHDA, CDR2 SQIVND (reference sequence). Trimming cost V 7 bases and J 3 bases; bases outside gene matches: 8. This CDR3 reads CASTPGQGLYYGYTF. CDR3 DNA sequence: TGTGCCAGTACCCCGGGACAGGGGCTATACTATGGCTACACCTTC.

The chain couples TRBV10-2 to TRBJ2-5; D is possibly TRBD2 (5 bases). The V gene's germline CDR1 is WSHSY and CDR2 SAAADI. Deletions cut 3 bases from V and 1 base from J, with 6 bases between. CDR3 length equals 13 residues. The CDR3 DNA follows: TGCGCCAGCAGTGACAGCGGCCAAGAGACCCAGTACTTC. Its protein is CASSDSGQETQYF.

This clonotype has just a few counts. The chain employs TRBV12-3 or TRBV12-4 and TRBJ2-2; 12 nucleotides align to TRBD2. The length of the CDR3 is 17 residues. V lost 0 bases, J lost 5 bases, and 4 bases stayed unmatched. This chain's CDR3 is CASSLAPSGRVTGELFF. The CDR3 DNA is TGTGCCAGCAGTTTAGCCCCTAGCGGGAGGGTTACCGGGGAGCTGTTTTTT.

This clonotype was found many times. This chain links TRBV6-6 with TRBJ1-1; D gene unclear. The CDR3 runs to 16 residues. The germline V gene has CDR1 MNHNY and CDR2 SVGAGI (reference sequence). The V and J ends lost 2 bases and 0 bases respectively, with 13 bases between them. CDR3 sequence reads: CASSYPQQGLNTEAFF. CDR3 DNA: TGTGCCAGCAGTTACCCTCAACAAGGTTTGAACACTGAAGCTTTCTTT.

In its sample, this clonotype was seen a few times. Given a much more abundant clone one base away, this may be a read error. This sequence joins TRBV12-3 or TRBV12-4 and TRBJ2-5, with 10 bases fitting TRBD2. The CDR3 consists of 16 residues. Unmatched junction bases numbered 17, after V lost 5 bases and J lost 11 bases. The CDR3 sequence: CASSLGRRLAGVEQYF. The CDR3 nucleotides read TGTGCCAGCAGTCTCGGGCGTCGTCTAGCGGGAGTTGAGCAGTACTTC.

This chain links TRBV7-8 with TRBJ1-2; tentative D call: TRBD1 (6 bases). CDR1 and CDR2 from the germline V gene are SGHVS and FQNEAQ. The V end was cut by 4 bases, the J end by 8 bases, with 14 bases between. This CDR3 is built from 13 residues. DNA for the CDR3: TGTGCCAGCAGCTACGTCGACGGGGGCGGCTACACCTTC. This translates into CASSYVDGGGYTF.

The chain couples TRBV5-1 to TRBJ2-1, with TRBD2 matching over 13 bases. CDR1 and CDR2 (germline): SGHRS, YFSETQ. The CDR3 totals 16 residues. Trimming removed 1 base from V and 6 bases from J; junction bases left unmatched: 4. CDR3 region: CASSLTSGRALNEQFF. CDR3 sequence (DNA): TGCGCCAGCAGCTTGACTAGCGGGAGGGCCCTCAATGAGCAGTTCTTC.

This clonotype has ten or more counts. The V gene is TRBV27, the J gene TRBJ2-5, with D possibly TRBD2 on 6 matching bases. Germline V gene data show CDR1 as MNHEY and CDR2 as SMNVEV (reference sequence). Between the trimmed V and J ends, which lost 5 bases and 3 bases, there was a span of 10 bases. The CDR3 has 13 amino acids. The CDR3 region is CASSRLEKETQYF. CDR3 nucleotides: TGTGCCAGCAGTCGACTAGAGAAAGAGACCCAGTACTTC.

V and J are TRBV29-1 and TRBJ1-1, with TRBD1 matching 7 bases. With V trimmed by 3 bases and J by 10 bases, 8 bases remained unmatched. The CDR3 has 12 amino acids. The germline V gene has CDR1 SQVTM and CDR2 ANQGSEA. The CDR3 reads CSVDPTGLGAFF. For the CDR3, the DNA is TGCAGCGTTGATCCGACAGGGCTGGGAGCTTTCTTT.

On this clonotype itself: Relative to the germline gene, one junction end is altered; a read error may explain this. The rearrangement uses TRBV29-1 and TRBJ2-3; tentatively, D is TRBD2 (5 bases). Per germline, CDR1 SQVTM and CDR2 ANQGSEA. CDR3 length: 14 residues. As DNA, the CDR3 is TGCAGCGTACAAGACACTTCTAGCACAGATACACAGTATTTT. This codes for CSVQDTSSTDTQYF.

The sample holds a few counts of this clonotype. This sequence may be a read error, since a much larger clone differs from it by one base. The chain employs TRBV18 and TRBJ2-5; D is undetermined. V lost 2 bases to trimming and J lost 1 base, with 5 bases between them. The CDR3 has 13 residues. The V gene's germline CDR1 is KGHSH and CDR2 LQKENI. Here the CDR3 reads CASSPEFQETQYF. The CDR3 bases are TGTGCCAGCTCACCAGAGTTCCAAGAGACCCAGTACTTC.